The 16 T cell receptor beta chains listed next were all sequenced from one sample in a study of blood T cell repertoires in COVID-19. Some clones are missing from TCRdb's copy, which holds only in-frame ones; the method was immunoSEQ multiplex PCR. This table holds 200,000 to 300,000 clones, over 75% found once. What was sequenced was peripheral blood. These receptors were taken from a human donor in a cohort sampled during active COVID-19.

The chain is built from TRBV28 and TRBJ1-2; a possible D gene is TRBD1 (6 bases). The germline V and J ends were trimmed by 6 bases and 3 bases, with 14 bases remaining between them. CDR3 length: 14 residues. Germline-derived CDR1 and CDR2 are MDHEN and SYDVKM. DNA of the CDR3: TGTGCCAGCAGGATACAGGGTTCCGACTATGGCTACACCTTC. This gives the protein CASRIQGSDYGYTF.

The chain employs TRBV4-1 and TRBJ2-5; 7 nucleotides match TRBD1. Germline trimming cut 2 bases from V and 0 bases from J; bases unmatched to any gene: 6. CDR3 size: 16 residues. The germline gives CDR1 MGHRA, CDR2 YSYEKL. CDR3 nucleotides: TGCGCCAGCAGCCAACGAGGACAGGAGGACCAAGAGACCCAGTACTTC. As protein: CASSQRGQEDQETQYF.

This chain links TRBV30 with TRBJ1-4, with D perhaps matching TRBD1 (5 bases). This CDR3 has 15 residues. V was pared by 2 bases and J by 4 bases, with 14 bases between. Germline loops: CDR1 GTSNPN, CDR2 SVGIG (reference sequence). The CDR3 sequence is CAWSLEGLSNEKLFF. For the CDR3, the DNA is TGTGCCTGGAGTCTAGAGGGACTGAGTAATGAAAAACTGTTTTTT.

The V call is TRBV15, the J call TRBJ1-1; a weak D match, TRBD1 (6 bases). The V end lost 6 bases, the J end lost 3 bases, and 17 bases lay between the germline ends. Germline-derived CDR1 and CDR2 are LNHNV and YYDKDF (reference sequence). CDR3 length: 15 amino acids. The CDR3 region is CATRKAPRGYTEAFF. The CDR3 DNA sequence: TGTGCCACCAGAAAGGCGCCCAGGGGCTACACTGAAGCTTTCTTT.

This chain links TRBV9 with TRBJ1-1; 8 bases align to TRBD1. The CDR3 has 15 amino acids. J lost 4 bases, V lost 0 bases, and 5 bases had no gene match. CDR1 is SGDLS, CDR2 YYNGEE, per germline. The CDR3 reads CASSVEARGPTEAFF. Here the CDR3 DNA reads TGTGCCAGCAGCGTAGAGGCCAGGGGGCCCACTGAAGCTTTCTTT. Looking up the rest from reference TRBV9 and TRBJ1-1 gives the full variable domain: DSGVTQTPKHLITATGQRVTLRCSPRSGDLSVYWYQQSLDQGLQFLIQYYNGEERAKGNILERFSAQQFPDLHSELNLSSLELGDSALYFCASSVEARGPTEAFFGQGTRLTVV.

The chain links TRBV5-1 to TRBJ1-1; 9 nucleotides agree with TRBD1. The CDR3 is 15 residues long. The germline gives CDR1 SGHRS, CDR2 YFSETQ. V shed 3 bases and J 5 bases; nucleotides not matched to a gene: 8. CDR3 DNA: TGCGCCAGCAGCTACCCACAGGGGGCGAGGACTGAAGCTTTCTTT. Translated, it gives CASSYPQGARTEAFF. Drawing the rest from reference TRBV5-1 and TRBJ1-1, the complete variable domain is KAGVTQTPRYLIKTRGQQVTLSCSPISGHRSVSWYQQTPGQGLQFLFEYFSETQRNKGNFPGRFSGRQFSNSRSEMNVSTLELGDSALYLCASSYPQGARTEAFFGQGTRLTVV.

The V call is TRBV7-2, the J call TRBJ2-5; 9 nucleotides line up with TRBD1. Per germline, CDR1 SGHTA and CDR2 FQGNSA. J gave up 3 bases and V 2 bases, and 10 bases lay outside the gene matches. This CDR3 has 17 residues. As DNA, the CDR3 is TGTGCCAGCAGCTTATGGTCGTCGGGGACAGGGAAAGAGACCCAGTACTTC. Translation gives CASSLWSSGTGKETQYF. Drawing the rest from reference TRBV7-2 and TRBJ2-5, the complete variable domain is GAGVSQSPSNKVTEKGKDVELRCDPISGHTALYWYRQSLGQGLEFLIYFQGNSAPDKSGLPSDRFSAERTGGSVSTLTIQRTQQEDSAVYLCASSLWSSGTGKETQYFGPGTRLLVL.

The gene calls are TRBV1 and TRBJ1-1; TRBD1 is the table's D call and was not checked against the DNA. TRBV1 is a known pseudogene. The length of the CDR3 is 18 residues. CDR3 nucleotide sequence: TGCACCAGCAGCCCACGGAGGTGTCAGGGGCGCCCGAACACTGAAGCTTTCTTT. Its translation is CTSSPRRCQGRPNTEAFF.

The V gene is TRBV11-2, the J gene TRBJ1-2, with 8 bases identical to TRBD1. CDR1 and CDR2 from the germline V gene are SGHAT and FQNNGV. The ends lost 5 bases at V and 3 bases at J; junction bases unmatched: 8. This CDR3 has 15 amino acids. The CDR3 is CASSQAGQAYYGYTF. The CDR3 DNA reads as TGTGCCAGCAGCCAGGCGGGACAGGCTTACTATGGCTACACCTTC.

V is TRBV27 and J is TRBJ2-5, with D tentatively TRBD1 (6 bases). The CDR3 is 14 residues long. The V and J ends lost 6 bases and 9 bases respectively, with 20 bases between them. CDR1 and CDR2 from the germline V gene are MNHEY and SMNVEV (reference sequence). This chain's CDR3 is CASSPRGRVVAQYF. In nucleotides, the CDR3 is TGTGCCAGCAGCCCCAGGGGACGTGTGGTAGCCCAGTACTTC.

V and J are TRBV15 and TRBJ1-2, with D uncertain. The germline V gene has CDR1 LNHNV and CDR2 YYDKDF (reference sequence). Trimming shortened V by 5 bases and J by 7 bases, and 14 bases separated the two germline ends. This CDR3 has 13 amino acids. The chain's CDR3 is CATSPRRTSGYTF. In DNA, the CDR3 is TGTGCCACCAGCCCGCGAAGGACTAGTGGCTACACCTTC.

This clone was detected only a few times. The chain recombines TRBV25-1 with TRBJ1-2; 7 positions agree with TRBD1. The CDR3 consists of 14 residues. The ends lost 3 bases at V and 8 bases at J; junction bases unmatched: 9. Looked up from germline, CDR1 is MGHDK and CDR2 is SYGVNS. The CDR3 coding sequence is TGTGCCAGCAGTGATTCCACTCGGGACAGAGGCTACACCTTC. It is translated as CASSDSTRDRGYTF.

With regard to this clone: Other DNA sequences in the sample encode the same CDR3. This rearrangement joins TRBV5-4 to TRBJ1-2; 8 bases agree with TRBD1. Germline loops: CDR1 SGHNT, CDR2 YYREEE (reference sequence). The CDR3 sequence is 15 residues long. With V trimmed by 0 bases and J by 4 bases, 5 bases remained unmatched. Written as DNA, the CDR3 is TGTGCCAGCAGCTTGGGGCAGGGGGCGGGCTATGGCTACACCTTC. Translated, it gives CASSLGQGAGYGYTF.

The chain links TRBV28 to TRBJ1-4; perhaps TRBD1 as D (5 bases). The CDR3 is 13 amino acids. Germline V gives CDR1 MDHEN, CDR2 SYDVKM. Trimming pared 6 bases from V and 5 bases from J, leaving 10 bases between. The CDR3: CASSDSRNEKLFF. CDR3 in DNA: TGTGCCAGCAGCGACAGCCGAAATGAAAAACTGTTTTTT.

CDR3 DNA: TGTGCCAGCAGCGTATCTCCCGGTACTAATGAAAAACTGTTTTTT. It yields the protein CASSVSPGTNEKLFF. The chain is built from TRBV9 and TRBJ1-4; D remains ambiguous. Trimming removed 1 base from V and 2 bases from J, with 9 bases in between. From germline, CDR1 is SGDLS and CDR2 YYNGEE. The CDR3 totals 15 residues.

In nucleotides, the CDR3 is TGTGCCAGCAGACTGACAGGGGGCGAGAATGAGCAGTTCTTC. Translated: CASRLTGGENEQFF. This chain uses TRBV2 with TRBJ2-1; 10 bases line up with TRBD1. With V trimmed by 6 bases and J by 7 bases, 6 bases remained unmatched. Germline V gene lookup returns CDR1 SNHLY and CDR2 FYNNEI. CDR3 length: 14 residues.